The clone carrying this T cell receptor beta chain was seen only a few times. This sample was included in a study of beta chain features in type 1 diabetes. Reverse transcribing all isolated RNA meant expressed TCRB transcripts were sequenced. Data came from immunoSEQ multiplex PCR; TCRdb stores just in-frame clones and leaves some out. Among 860,000 or so clones, 15% to 20% were seen once, and the ten largest hold around 0.02%. CDR1 and CDR2 from the germline V gene are SGHTA and FQGNSA. Trimming took 4 bases from V and 0 from J; bases not matched to a gene: 6. The CDR3 is 16 residues long. The chain combines TRBV7-2 with TRBJ2-1, with TRBD2 matching 7 bases. Sequencing used naive CD4+ T cells from blood. This TCR came from a woman aged 18-29 years in good health. CDR3 nucleotides: TGTGCCAGCAGCTCCCACAGCGGGAACTCCTACAATGAGCAGTTCTTC. It specifies CASSSHSGNSYNEQFF.